These 12 T cell receptor beta chains share one sample of origin, sequenced in a study of T cells after yellow fever vaccination. TCRdb itself ran the 5' RACE reads through MiXCR, one entry per CDR3 protein. This table holds a few hundred thousand distinct CDR3 sequences, 6.9% found once. The material was CD4+ T cells sorted from PBMCs, obtained 15 days after the yellow fever booster vaccination. These receptor sequences come from a man aged 25 to 45 who received the YFV17D yellow fever vaccine.

In its sample, this clonotype was seen a few times. The J gene is TRBJ2-1, the V gene TRBV20-1, with TRBD1 matching over 12 bases. CDR1 is DFQATT, CDR2 SNEGSKA, per germline (reference sequence). The CDR3 is 13 residues long. Trimming took 5 bases from V and 9 from J; bases not matched to a gene: 5. CDR3 DNA sequence: TGCAGTGCTGGGACAGGGGGCTTTGGTGAGCAGTTCTTC. Translating gives CSAGTGGFGEQFF.

This clonotype occurred many times. The chain carries TRBV3-1 and TRBJ2-4; no reliable D call. Germline-derived CDR1 and CDR2 are LGHDT and YNNKEL (reference sequence). Trimming removed 3 bases at V and 5 bases at J, with 5 bases between. The CDR3 has 12 amino acids. The CDR3 region is CASSQVQNIQYF. CDR3 in DNA: TGTGCCAGCAGCCAGGTTCAAAACATTCAGTACTTC.

This clonotype came up many times. The chain has TRBV6-5 and TRBJ1-1, with 11 positions matching TRBD1. The length of the CDR3 is 15 residues. Germline V gene lookup returns CDR1 MNHEY and CDR2 SVGAGI. J gave up 7 bases and V 2 bases, and 6 bases lay outside the gene matches. CDR3 sequence: CASSYGGQGEGEAFF. Written as DNA, the CDR3 is TGTGCCAGCAGTTACGGGGGACAGGGGGAAGGTGAAGCTTTCTTT.

This clonotype has a handful of counts. The chain employs TRBV20-1 and TRBJ1-5; perhaps TRBD1 as D (6 bases). CDR3 length: 13 amino acids. With 8 bases removed from V and 4 bases from J, the gap between germline ends came to 15 bases. Per germline, CDR1 DFQATT and CDR2 SNEGSKA (reference sequence). The CDR3 is CSTRTDPNQPQHF. CDR3 bases: TGCAGTACCCGGACAGATCCAAATCAGCCCCAGCATTTT.

DNA of the CDR3: TGTGCCAGCAGGCGGAGGTTGGGACAGGGGTCTGGAAACACCATATATTTT. Translating it yields CASRRRLGQGSGNTIYF. V and J are TRBV12-3 or TRBV12-4 and TRBJ1-3, with 10 bases fitting TRBD1. V lost 6 bases, J lost 1 base, and 9 bases stayed unmatched. The CDR3 consists of 17 residues.

The chain has TRBV12-3 or TRBV12-4 and TRBJ1-1; no firm D call. Trimming removed 6 bases at V and 1 base at J, with 15 bases between. The length of the CDR3 is 15 residues. CDR3 coding DNA: TGTGCCAGCAGCCTCGAGGTGGGAGGGAACACTGAAGCTTTCTTT. Its translation: CASSLEVGGNTEAFF.

J is TRBJ1-1 and V is TRBV29-1; D remains ambiguous. Per germline, CDR1 SQVTM and CDR2 ANQGSEA. V dropped 4 bases and J dropped 5 bases, with 14 bases sitting between them. This CDR3 region has 13 residues. CDR3 protein: CSVGAVGRTEAFF. Here the CDR3 DNA reads TGCAGCGTTGGGGCGGTAGGGAGGACTGAAGCTTTCTTT. The whole variable domain, remainder taken from reference TRBV29-1 and TRBJ1-1, is SAVISQKPSRDICQRGTSLTIQCQVDSQVTMMFWYRQQPGQSLTLIATANQGSEATYESGFVIDKFPISRPNLTFSTLTVSNMSPEDSSIYLCSVGAVGRTEAFFGQGTRLTVV.

This clonotype was seen only a few times. The V call is TRBV20-1, the J call TRBJ1-1; TRBD1 is a possible D gene (5 bases). Trimming stripped 7 bases from V and 11 bases from J, with 20 bases between. The CDR3 runs to 12 residues. Germline V lookup: CDR1 DFQATT, CDR2 SNEGSKA (reference sequence). The CDR3 sequence: CSVKIGDRDAFF. CDR3 bases: TGCAGTGTCAAGATAGGGGATCGCGACGCTTTCTTT.

This clonotype was recorded at least ten times. The V and J genes are TRBV5-5 and TRBJ2-5; D unclear. V was shortened by 0 bases and J by 5 bases, with 14 bases between the two germline ends. The CDR3 is made up of 15 amino acids. Germline V gene sequence: CDR1 SGHKS, CDR2 YYEKEE (reference sequence). CDR3 residues: CASSLAVWVRETQYF. The DNA of the CDR3 is TGTGCCAGCAGCTTGGCCGTTTGGGTTAGGGAGACCCAGTACTTC.

This clonotype has at least ten counts. This chain uses TRBV5-1 with TRBJ1-5; 9 positions agree with TRBD1. CDR3 length equals 15 residues. V lost 5 bases to trimming and J lost 7 bases; unmatched junction nucleotides: 10. Germline CDR1 and CDR2: SGHRS and YFSETQ. The CDR3 spells CASSWGQGQEQPQHF. CDR3 nucleotide sequence: TGCGCCAGCAGTTGGGGACAGGGCCAGGAGCAGCCCCAGCATTTT.

This clonotype was seen a handful of times. This sequence joins TRBV5-1 and TRBJ2-2; D is unresolved. V was trimmed by 4 bases and J by 5 bases, leaving 6 bases between them. The germline V gene encodes CDR1 SGHRS and CDR2 YFSETQ. The CDR3 length is 12 residues. This chain's CDR3 is CASSPSTGELFF. CDR3 DNA sequence: TGCGCCAGCAGCCCATCGACCGGGGAGCTGTTTTTT.

This clonotype was picked up many times. V usage is TRBV20-1 and J usage is TRBJ2-7; 12 bases match TRBD2. This CDR3 is built from 14 residues. The junction had 8 bases not matched to a gene; V was cut back by 5 bases and J by 6 bases. Germline CDR1 and CDR2: DFQATT and SNEGSKA (reference sequence). The CDR3 region has the DNA TGCAGTGCTGCCGTGACTAGCGGGAGTAGCGAGCAGTACTTC. This gives the protein CSAAVTSGSSEQYF.